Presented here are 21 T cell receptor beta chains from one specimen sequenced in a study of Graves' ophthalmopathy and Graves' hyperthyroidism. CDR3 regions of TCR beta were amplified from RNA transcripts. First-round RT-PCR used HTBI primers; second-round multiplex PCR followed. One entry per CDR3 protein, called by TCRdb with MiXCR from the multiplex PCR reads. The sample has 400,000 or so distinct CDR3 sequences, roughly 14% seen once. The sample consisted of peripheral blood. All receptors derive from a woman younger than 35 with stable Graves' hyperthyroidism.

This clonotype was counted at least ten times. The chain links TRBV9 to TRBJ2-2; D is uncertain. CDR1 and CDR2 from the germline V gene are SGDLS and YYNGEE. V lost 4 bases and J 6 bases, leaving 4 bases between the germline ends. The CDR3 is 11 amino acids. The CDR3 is CASSKSGELFF. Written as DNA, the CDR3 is TGTGCCAGCAGCAAGTCCGGGGAGCTGTTTTTT.

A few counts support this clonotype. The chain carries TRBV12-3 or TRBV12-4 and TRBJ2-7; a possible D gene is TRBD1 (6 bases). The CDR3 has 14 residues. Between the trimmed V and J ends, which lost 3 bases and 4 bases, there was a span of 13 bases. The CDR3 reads CASSFGGTGYEQYF. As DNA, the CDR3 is TGTGCCAGCAGTTTTGGGGGCACAGGGTACGAGCAGTACTTC.

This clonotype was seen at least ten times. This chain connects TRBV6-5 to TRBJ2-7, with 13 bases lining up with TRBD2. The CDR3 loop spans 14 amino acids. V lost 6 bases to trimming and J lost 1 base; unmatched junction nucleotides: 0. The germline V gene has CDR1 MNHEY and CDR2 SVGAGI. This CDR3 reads CASRGLAGSYEQYF. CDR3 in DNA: TGTGCCAGCAGGGGACTAGCGGGGTCCTACGAGCAGTACTTC.

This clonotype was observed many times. The CDR3 is CASSDFRVVQYF. The CDR3 bases are TGTGCCAGCAGTGATTTCCGGGTCGTGCAGTACTTC. This chain links TRBV2 with TRBJ2-7; D ambiguous. V lost 3 bases, J lost 9 bases, and 12 bases lay in between. The CDR3 sequence is 12 residues long. Germline V lookup: CDR1 SNHLY, CDR2 FYNNEI.

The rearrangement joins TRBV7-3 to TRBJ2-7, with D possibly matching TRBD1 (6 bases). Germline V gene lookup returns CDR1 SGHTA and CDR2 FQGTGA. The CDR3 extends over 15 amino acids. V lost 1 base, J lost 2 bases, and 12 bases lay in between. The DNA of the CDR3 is TGTGCCAGCAGCTTAATGGGCAGGGGAACCTACGAGCAGTACTTC. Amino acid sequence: CASSLMGRGTYEQYF.

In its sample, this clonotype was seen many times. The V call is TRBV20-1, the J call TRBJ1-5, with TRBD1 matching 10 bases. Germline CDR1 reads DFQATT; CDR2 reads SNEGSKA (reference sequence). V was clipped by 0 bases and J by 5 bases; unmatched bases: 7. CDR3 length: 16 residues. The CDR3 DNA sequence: TGCAGTGCTAGAGATAGGGACAGGGGATACGATCAGCCCCAGCATTTT. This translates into CSARDRDRGYDQPQHF.

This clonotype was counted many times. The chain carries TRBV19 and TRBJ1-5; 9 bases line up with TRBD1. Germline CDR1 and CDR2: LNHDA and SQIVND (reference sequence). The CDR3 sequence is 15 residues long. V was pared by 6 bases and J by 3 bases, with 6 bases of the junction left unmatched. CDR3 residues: CASRKTGGDNQPQHF. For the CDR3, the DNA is TGTGCCAGTAGGAAGACAGGGGGGGACAATCAGCCCCAGCATTTT.

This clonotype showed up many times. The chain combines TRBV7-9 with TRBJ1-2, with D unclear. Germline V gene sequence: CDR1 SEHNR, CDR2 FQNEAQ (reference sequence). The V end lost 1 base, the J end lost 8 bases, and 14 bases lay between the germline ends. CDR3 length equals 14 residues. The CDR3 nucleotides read TGTGCCAGCAGCTTAGTCGGAGGGAAAGTGGGCTACACCTTC. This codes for CASSLVGGKVGYTF. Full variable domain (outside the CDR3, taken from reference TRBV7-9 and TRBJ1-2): DTGVSQNPRHKITKRGQNVTFRCDPISEHNRLYWYRQTLGQGPEFLTYFQNEAQLEKSRLLSDRFSAERPKGSFSTLEIQRTEQGDSAMYLCASSLVGGKVGYTFGSGTRLTVV.

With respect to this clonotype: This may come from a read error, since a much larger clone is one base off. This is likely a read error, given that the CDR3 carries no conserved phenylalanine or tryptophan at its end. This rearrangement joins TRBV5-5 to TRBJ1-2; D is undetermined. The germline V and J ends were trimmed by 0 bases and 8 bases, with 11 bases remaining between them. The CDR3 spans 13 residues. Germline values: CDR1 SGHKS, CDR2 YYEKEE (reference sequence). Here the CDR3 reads CASSLAIGPGYTS. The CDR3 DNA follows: TGTGCCAGCAGCTTGGCCATCGGTCCGGGCTACACCTCC.

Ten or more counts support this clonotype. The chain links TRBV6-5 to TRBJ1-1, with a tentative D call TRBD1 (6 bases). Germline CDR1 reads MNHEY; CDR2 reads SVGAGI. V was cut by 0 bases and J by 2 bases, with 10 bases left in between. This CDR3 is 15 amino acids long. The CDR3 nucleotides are TGTGCCAGCAGTTACTCCGGGGGGGGCAACACTGAAGCTTTCTTT. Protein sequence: CASSYSGGGNTEAFF.

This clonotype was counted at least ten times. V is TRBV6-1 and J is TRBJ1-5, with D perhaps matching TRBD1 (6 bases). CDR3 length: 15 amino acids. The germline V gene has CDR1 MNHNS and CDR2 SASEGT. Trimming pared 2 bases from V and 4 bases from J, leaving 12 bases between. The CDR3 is CASSERGQQNQPQHF. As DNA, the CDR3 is TGTGCCAGCAGTGAACGGGGACAACAAAATCAGCCCCAGCATTTT.

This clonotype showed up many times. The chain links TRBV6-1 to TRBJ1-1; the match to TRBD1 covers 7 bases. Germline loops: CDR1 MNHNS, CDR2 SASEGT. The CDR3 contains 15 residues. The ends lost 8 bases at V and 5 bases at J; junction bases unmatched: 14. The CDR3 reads CASGFRRTGPTEAFF. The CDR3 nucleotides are TGTGCCAGCGGATTTAGGCGGACAGGCCCAACTGAAGCTTTCTTT.

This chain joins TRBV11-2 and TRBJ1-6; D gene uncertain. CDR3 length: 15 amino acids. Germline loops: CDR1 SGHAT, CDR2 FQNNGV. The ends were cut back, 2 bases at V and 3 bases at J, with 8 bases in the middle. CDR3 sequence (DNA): TGTGCCAGCAGCTTATCAGAGGGCTATAATTCACCCCTCCACTTT. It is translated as CASSLSEGYNSPLHF.

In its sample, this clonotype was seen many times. CDR3 loop: CASSPSGGPQETQYF. Written as DNA, the CDR3 is TGTGCCAGCAGCCCTAGCGGGGGGCCCCAAGAGACCCAGTACTTC. The V gene is TRBV4-2, the J gene TRBJ2-5; 11 nucleotides match TRBD2. The ends lost 4 bases at V and 1 base at J; junction bases unmatched: 2. This CDR3 comprises 15 residues. Per the germline V gene, CDR1 is LGHNA and CDR2 is YNFKEQ.

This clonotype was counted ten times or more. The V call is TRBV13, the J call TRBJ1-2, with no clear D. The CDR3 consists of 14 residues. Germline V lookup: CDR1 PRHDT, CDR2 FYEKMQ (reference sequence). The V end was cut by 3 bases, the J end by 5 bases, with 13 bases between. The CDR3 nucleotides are TGTGCCAGCAGCTTCGCAGGCCCAAAATATGGCTACACCTTC. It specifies CASSFAGPKYGYTF. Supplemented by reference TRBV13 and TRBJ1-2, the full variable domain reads AAGVIQSPRHLIKEKRETATLKCYPIPRHDTVYWYQQGPGQDPQFLISFYEKMQSDKGSIPDRFSAQQFSDYHSELNMSSLELGDSALYFCASSFAGPKYGYTFGSGTRLTVV.

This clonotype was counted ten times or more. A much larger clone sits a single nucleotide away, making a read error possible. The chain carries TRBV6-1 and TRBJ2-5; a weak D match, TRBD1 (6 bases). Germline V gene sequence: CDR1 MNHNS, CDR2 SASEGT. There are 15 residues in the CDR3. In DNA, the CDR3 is TGTGCCAGCAGTGATAGACAGGTCCTGAAAGAGACCAAGTACTTC. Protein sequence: CASSDRQVLKETKYF.

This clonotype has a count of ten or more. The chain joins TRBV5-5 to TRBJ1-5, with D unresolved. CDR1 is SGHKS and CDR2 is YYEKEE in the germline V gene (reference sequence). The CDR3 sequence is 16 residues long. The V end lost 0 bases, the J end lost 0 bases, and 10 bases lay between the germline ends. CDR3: CASSLGLVYSNQPQHF. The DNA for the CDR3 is TGTGCCAGCAGCTTGGGGTTAGTATATAGCAATCAGCCCCAGCATTTT.

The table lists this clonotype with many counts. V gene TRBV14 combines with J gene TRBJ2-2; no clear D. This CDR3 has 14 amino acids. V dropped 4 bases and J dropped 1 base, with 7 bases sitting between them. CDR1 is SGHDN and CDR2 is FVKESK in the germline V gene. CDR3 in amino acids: CASSLSVNTGELFF. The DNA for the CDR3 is TGTGCCAGCAGCCTTTCAGTGAACACCGGGGAGCTGTTTTTT.

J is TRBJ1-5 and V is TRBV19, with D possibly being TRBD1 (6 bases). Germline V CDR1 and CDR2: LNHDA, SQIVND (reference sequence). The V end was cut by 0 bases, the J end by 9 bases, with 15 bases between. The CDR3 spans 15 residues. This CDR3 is CASSIDGTSAGPQHF. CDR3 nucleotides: TGTGCCAGTAGTATAGATGGGACATCAGCGGGGCCCCAGCATTTT.

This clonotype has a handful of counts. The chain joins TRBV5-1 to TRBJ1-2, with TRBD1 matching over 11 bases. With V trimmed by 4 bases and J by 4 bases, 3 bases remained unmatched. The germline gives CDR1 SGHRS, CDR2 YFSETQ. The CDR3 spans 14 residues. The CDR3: CASSAGTGGYGYTF. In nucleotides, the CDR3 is TGCGCCAGCAGCGCCGGGACAGGGGGCTATGGCTACACCTTC.

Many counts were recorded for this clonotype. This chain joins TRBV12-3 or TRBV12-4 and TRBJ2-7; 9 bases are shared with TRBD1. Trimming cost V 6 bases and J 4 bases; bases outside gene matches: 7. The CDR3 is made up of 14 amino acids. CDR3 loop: CASSTTGGRYEQYF. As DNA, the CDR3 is TGTGCCAGCAGCACGACAGGGGGGCGATACGAGCAGTACTTC.